This T cell receptor beta chain was documented in a study of T-cell memory formation after mild COVID-19. Trimming cost V 3 bases and J 2 bases, with 8 bases left between them. Germline V gene data show CDR1 as LNHDA and CDR2 as SQIVND (reference sequence). The CDR3 contains 14 residues. TCRdb itself ran the 5' RACE reads through MiXCR, one entry per CDR3 protein. In the table there are 450,000 or so distinct CDR3 sequences, more than 20% of which are singletons. Sequencing was performed on PBMCs or a T cell subset sorted from them (not recorded which). This clonotype was sampled from an adult woman who had mild COVID-19 (a few samples of this study predate the infection). Cell type and time point are not known. The chain joins TRBV19 to TRBJ1-3, with a tentative D call TRBD1 (5 bases). The CDR3, as DNA: TGTGCCAGTAGTATCGGGACCGCTGGAAACACCATATATTTT. Its translation is CASSIGTAGNTIYF. The entire variable domain, with the rest obtained from reference TRBV19 and TRBJ1-3, is as follows: DGGITQSPKYLFRKEGQNVTLSCEQNLNHDAMYWYRQDPGQGLRLIYYSQIVNDFQKGDIAEGYSVSREKKESFPLTVTSAQKNPTAFYLCASSIGTAGNTIYFGEGSWLTVV.